This record concerns one TCR beta chain sequence. Its target antigen remains unknown. One base away there is no much larger clone; base qualities are not given. The data belong to a study of T cell changes during pregnancy in multiple sclerosis (dated by TCRdb to about 2019). Background on the whole study: In women with multiple sclerosis, the researchers looked at how the T cell repertoire shifted as pregnancy progressed.

The library relied on the immunoSEQ multiplex PCR assay. TCRdb obtained this table from immuneACCESS and retained in-frame rearrangements with V and J assigned. These tables miss some clones; where compared with another copy, unresolved V genes account for less than half of the shortfall, and the remainder is unexplained. Counted in this sample were 20,000 to 25,000 clones; over 75% of them appeared once. Roughly 8% of the sample lies in the top ten. The sample consisted of CD8+ T cells from peripheral blood mononuclear cells, taken after pregnancy. The receptor was derived from a female donor with multiple sclerosis, enrolled in a pregnancy study.

In nucleotide form, the sequence is TGTGCCAGCAGCCTGGCAGGGACCGGGGAGCTGTTTTTT. This encodes CASSLAGTGELFF. This chain joins TRBV16 to TRBJ2-2, and perhaps TRBD1 as D gene, on 5 matching bases. The germline ends are 8 bases apart after V is trimmed by 4 bases and J by 5 bases. The CDR3 sequence holds 13 residues, the cysteine and phenylalanine included. Only the CDR3 region is kept as DNA, spanning 39 bases read in frame from base 1. According to the germline V gene, CDR1 reads KGHSY and CDR2 reads FQNENV.